The rows below give T cell receptor beta chains drawn from one sample of a study of T cell changes during pregnancy in multiple sclerosis. This table comes from immunoSEQ multiplex PCR, and its TCRdb copy is limited to in-frame clones, with some not included. Among approximately 50,000 clones listed, approximately 90% were seen once. This specimen was CD4+ T cells from peripheral blood mononuclear cells, taken after pregnancy. These receptors were collected from a female donor with multiple sclerosis, enrolled in a pregnancy study. CDR3s include the opening cysteine and the closing phenylalanine or tryptophan. The D gene is left open where the match is weak. Clone size is given for some rows only: seen once, a few or many times, or a class if the clone is expanded.

abundance	v_gene	j_gene	d_gene	CDR3nt	CDR3aa
NA	TRBV28	TRBJ2-7	NA	TGTGCCAGCAGTTTCCGGAGGGGTAGCCGCTCCTACGAGCAGTACTTC	CASSFRRGSRSYEQYF
NA	TRBV19	TRBJ1-2	NA	TGTGCCAGTAGTATTCCCCAGGGTGGCTACACCTTC	CASSIPQGGYTF
NA	TRBV4-3	TRBJ2-3	NA	TGCGCCAGCGCACCGAGGGGGGGGCCCACAGATACGCAGTATTTT	CASAPRGGPTDTQYF
NA	TRBV28	TRBJ2-7	TRBD1	TGTGCCAGCAGTCCTCCGGACAGGGGCTACGAGCAGTACTTC	CASSPPDRGYEQYF
NA	TRBV21-1	TRBJ1-3	NA	TGTGCCAGCAGCGCCCGGGACAGGAGCTCTGGAAACACCATATATTTT	CASSARDRSSGNTIYF
NA	TRBV14	TRBJ2-7	TRBD1	TGTGCCAGCAGGTCGGGACAGGGTTTCCCTTACGAGCAGTACTTC	CASRSGQGFPYEQYF
few	TRBV7-9	TRBJ1-1	NA	TGTGCCAGCAGCCTTCAGGGGAACACTGAAGCTTTCTTT	CASSLQGNTEAFF
NA	TRBV11-2	TRBJ1-1	NA	TGTGCCAGCAGCCTTGGGAGGGGGAGGGGGAACACTGAAGCTTTCTTT	CASSLGRGRGNTEAFF
NA	TRBV25-1	TRBJ2-1	TRBD2	TGTGCCAGCAGTGAATGGGCTAGCGGGAGTCATGAGCAGTTCTTC	CASSEWASGSHEQFF
NA	TRBV19	TRBJ2-6	TRBD2	TGTGCCAGCCGAGTGGGGCGGGAGGGCTCTGGGGCCAACGTCCTGACTTTC	CASRVGREGSGANVLTF
NA	TRBV6-6	TRBJ1-1	NA	TGTGCCAGCAGTTACCGGGCCAGAGGGCTGAACACTGAAGCTTTCTTT	CASSYRARGLNTEAFF
NA	TRBV28	TRBJ1-2	NA	TGTGCCAGCAGGGCGACCTCCAGGGTGGGGTATGGCTACACCTTC	CASRATSRVGYGYTF
NA	TRBV18	TRBJ2-5	TRBD2	TGTGCCAGCTCACCAGCGGGAGTAAGAGAGACCCAGTACTTC	CASSPAGVRETQYF
NA	TRBV5-1	TRBJ2-7	NA	TGCGCCAGCAGCTCCCCTCAGGGTCCCTACGAGCAGTACTTC	CASSSPQGPYEQYF
NA	TRBV19	TRBJ2-7	TRBD2	TGTGCCAGTAGTATTGACCTAGCGGCCTACGAGCAGTACTTC	CASSIDLAAYEQYF
NA	TRBV10-3	TRBJ2-3	TRBD2	TGTGCCATCAGTGATCTTACAGCGGGAGTAGATACGCAGTATTTT	CAISDLTAGVDTQYF
NA	TRBV29-1	TRBJ1-1	TRBD1	TGCAGCGTGCGAACGACAGGGCTCACTGAAGCTTTCTTT	CSVRTTGLTEAFF
NA	TRBV5-4	TRBJ2-5	NA	TGTGCCAGCAGCTGGAGCGGGACAAAGACCCAGTACTTC	CASSWSGTKTQYF
NA	TRBV11-2	TRBJ2-5	NA	TGTGCCAGCAGCTTAGCGACCGTGGGCAAACCACAAGAGACCCAGTACTTC	CASSLATVGKPQETQYF
NA	TRBV6-6	TRBJ1-3	TRBD1	TGTGCCAGCAGAGCAGGGGGTGGAAACACCATATATTTT	CASRAGGGNTIYF
NA	TRBV7-2	TRBJ2-7	TRBD2	TGTGCCAGCAGCCAACCCGGGAGGGGATACGAGCAGTACTTC	CASSQPGRGYEQYF
NA	TRBV6-1	TRBJ2-3	NA	TGTGCCAGCATTAGTAGCTGGGGAGCAGATACGCAGTATTTT	CASISSWGADTQYF
NA	TRBV5-1	TRBJ2-4	NA	TGCGCCAGCAGTTCCGCCGGGACCAAAAACATTCAGTACTTC	CASSSAGTKNIQYF
NA	TRBV6-5	TRBJ1-2	TRBD1	TGTGCCAGCAGTTATCAAACAGGGGGCCGCGGCTACACCTTC	CASSYQTGGRGYTF
NA	TRBV6-1	TRBJ2-7	TRBD1	TGTGCCGGCGGACAGGGAAACGCCTACGAGCAGTACTTC	CAGGQGNAYEQYF
NA	TRBV25-1	TRBJ2-7	NA	TGTGCCAGCGGGACTCCTTACTCCTACGAGCAGTACTTC	CASGTPYSYEQYF
NA	TRBV11-3	TRBJ2-1	NA	TGTGCCAGCAGCTTAGGAGGGGGGGCCTGGTCCTACAATGAGCAGTTCTTC	CASSLGGGAWSYNEQFF
NA	TRBV4-2	TRBJ1-3	NA	TGTGCCAGCAGCCAAGATCAAGTACAGGCGCGCATATCTGGAAACACCATATATTTT	CASSQDQVQARISGNTIYF
NA	TRBV14	TRBJ1-1	NA	TGTGCCAGCAGCCAAGCAAGGTGGGGCAGCGCTGAAGCTTTCTTT	CASSQARWGSAEAFF
NA	TRBV6-5	TRBJ1-1	NA	TGTGCCAGCAGTTACTCATTTGGACAGCTTGAAGCTTTCTTT	CASSYSFGQLEAFF
NA	TRBV2	TRBJ2-4	NA	TGTGCCAGCAGTGACGAGTCGGGTGACATTCAGTACTTC	CASSDESGDIQYF
NA	TRBV2	TRBJ2-7	TRBD2	TGTGCCAGCAGCCGGCCGGGACTAGCGGGGCTCTACGAGCAGTACTTC	CASSRPGLAGLYEQYF
NA	TRBV5-6	TRBJ2-6	NA	TGTGCCAGCAGCTCGTACTTACAGAACTCTGGGGCCAACGTCCTGACTTTC	CASSSYLQNSGANVLTF
NA	TRBV4-3	TRBJ2-3	TRBD1	TGCGCCAGCAGCTTCAGGGGGCAGGGGACAGATACGCAGTATTTT	CASSFRGQGTDTQYF
NA	TRBV6-4	TRBJ1-1	NA	TGTGCCAGCAGTGACTCGGGAGGGACCACTGAAGCTTTCTTT	CASSDSGGTTEAFF
once	TRBV7-3	TRBJ2-3	TRBD2	TGTGCCAGCAGCTCGAGCGGGGGCGGGGATACGCAGTATTTT	CASSSSGGGDTQYF
once	TRBV6-1	TRBJ1-1	TRBD1	TGTGCCAGCAGTACGGGACAGCCGAACACTGAAGCTTTCTTT	CASSTGQPNTEAFF
NA	TRBV19	TRBJ2-1	TRBD2	TGTGCCAGTAGTAGACTAGCGGGAGGTCACAATGAGCAGTTCTTC	CASSRLAGGHNEQFF
NA	TRBV6-5	TRBJ2-1	TRBD2	TGTGCCAGCAGAGAACTAGCGGAGCGGGCGCTGTTCTTC	CASRELAERALFF
NA	TRBV4-1	TRBJ2-7	TRBD2	TGCGCCAGCAGCCCGAGCGGGGTCTACGAGCAGTACTTC	CASSPSGVYEQYF
NA	TRBV29-1	TRBJ2-7	NA	TGCAGCGTTCGCGCAGGGGGGAAAGAATACGAGCAGTACTTC	CSVRAGGKEYEQYF